The 24 T cell receptor beta chains reported below all come from one sample, sequenced in a study of blood T cell repertoires in COVID-19. Assay used: immunoSEQ multiplex PCR; TCRdb lists only in-frame clones, some missing. The top ten clones hold approximately 6.2% of a sample with about 370,000 clones, roughly 90% of them seen once. The sample was peripheral blood. The receptor source for this set is a man aged 18 to 35 with active or convalescent COVID-19.

The chain couples TRBV7-8 to TRBJ2-2, with 12 bases identical to TRBD1. The V gene's germline CDR1 is SGHVS and CDR2 FQNEAQ. The CDR3 consists of 15 residues. With 6 bases clipped from V and 6 bases from J, the junction kept 5 bases outside the gene matches. In DNA, the CDR3 is TGTGCCAGCAGACATGGGACAGGGGGCGCCGGGGAGCTGTTTTTT. Its protein product is CASRHGTGGAGELFF.

The chain uses TRBV30 and TRBJ2-7; possible D gene TRBD2, 6 bases. The CDR3 spans 14 residues. Germline-derived CDR1 and CDR2 are GTSNPN and SVGIG (reference sequence). The ends were cut back, 1 base at V and 0 bases at J, with 10 bases in the middle. For the CDR3, the DNA is TGTGCCTGGAGTGACGGGAGACTCTCCTACGAGCAGTACTTC. Its translation: CAWSDGRLSYEQYF.

This chain joins TRBV4-1 and TRBJ1-2; D gene unclear. Germline V CDR1 and CDR2: MGHRA, YSYEKL. V dropped 2 bases and J dropped 0 bases, with 7 bases sitting between them. CDR3 length equals 14 residues. The CDR3 region is CASSQPGTNYGYTF. The CDR3, as DNA: TGCGCCAGCAGCCAACCAGGAACTAACTATGGCTACACCTTC.

This rearrangement joins TRBV19 to TRBJ1-6; no firm D call. Germline assignment: CDR1 LNHDA and CDR2 SQIVND (reference sequence). The CDR3 is 13 residues long. V was cut by 3 bases and J by 10 bases, with 10 bases left in between. The DNA for the CDR3 is TGTGCCAGTAGTATTCGCCAGGAATCACCCCTCCACTTT. Its protein product is CASSIRQESPLHF.

This rearrangement joins TRBV25-1 to TRBJ2-3; no firm D call. Germline V lookup: CDR1 MGHDK, CDR2 SYGVNS. CDR3 size: 13 residues. V lost 3 bases, J lost 1 base, and 5 bases lay in between. The DNA for the CDR3 is TGTGCCAGCAGTGACCGGGGCACAGATACGCAGTATTTT. Its protein product is CASSDRGTDTQYF.

The chain joins TRBV2 to TRBJ1-2, with D possibly TRBD1 on 6 matching bases. Trimming removed 2 bases at V and 4 bases at J, with 14 bases between. CDR3 length equals 15 residues. Germline V gene sequence: CDR1 SNHLY, CDR2 FYNNEI. CDR3 DNA: TGTGCCAGCAGTGAACCGGGACAAAGGAGCTATGGCTACACCTTC. It encodes CASSEPGQRSYGYTF.

This chain uses TRBV7-2 with TRBJ1-1, with 7 positions matching TRBD1. Trimming removed 6 bases from V and 3 bases from J; junction bases left unmatched: 10. Germline V gives CDR1 SGHTA, CDR2 FQGNSA. The length of the CDR3 is 15 residues. The CDR3 coding sequence is TGTGCCAGCAGGCCAGACAGGGTCGTTGACACTGAAGCTTTCTTT. Its translation: CASRPDRVVDTEAFF.

This clone has only one observation. The chain couples TRBV9 to TRBJ2-3; TRBD2 might be the D (6 bases). V dropped 4 bases and J dropped 7 bases, with 10 bases sitting between them. The CDR3 has 12 amino acids. CDR1 is SGDLS and CDR2 is YYNGEE in the germline V gene. The CDR3 DNA reads as TGTGCCAGCAGCCCCGGGGGTTATACGCAGTATTTT. Its translation: CASSPGGYTQYF.

V usage is TRBV12-1 and J usage is TRBJ1-2; the table's D gene call, TRBD1, was not cross checked with the DNA. TRBV12-1 is recorded as a pseudogene. CDR3 length: 19 residues. CDR3: CASSYGPFGQGQPQRGYTF. As DNA, the CDR3 is TGTGCCAGCAGCTATGGACCATTTGGGCAGGGGCAACCTCAGAGGGGCTACACCTTC.

The chain combines TRBV6-2 or TRBV6-3 with TRBJ2-3; 9 positions match TRBD2. V dropped 0 bases and J dropped 2; count of bases not matched to a gene: 6. The germline V gene has CDR1 MNHEY and CDR2 SVGEGT. The CDR3 runs to 17 residues. The CDR3 DNA sequence: TGTGCCAGCAGTTACTCGACTAGCGGATCCTTCACAGATACGCAGTATTTT. This gives the protein CASSYSTSGSFTDTQYF.

This clone was detected once. The gene calls are TRBV4-1 and TRBJ1-4; 7 nucleotides align to TRBD1. The CDR3 runs 14 residues. The ends lost 5 bases at V and 2 bases at J; junction bases unmatched: 2. CDR1 and CDR2 (germline): MGHRA, YSYEKL. Written as DNA, the CDR3 is TGCGCCAGCAGCTACAGGGGTACTAATGAAAAACTGTTTTTT. Translating gives CASSYRGTNEKLFF.

CDR3 DNA: TGTGCCAGTTCTCCCAACACTGAAGCTTTCTTT. Amino acids: CASSPNTEAFF. V usage is TRBV19 and J usage is TRBJ1-1; D remains unclear. V lost 8 bases and J 2 bases, leaving 6 bases between the germline ends. Per the germline V gene, CDR1 is LNHDA and CDR2 is SQIVND (reference sequence). The length of the CDR3 is 11 residues.

The chain combines TRBV11-1 with TRBJ1-1, with TRBD1 matching 8 bases. CDR1 and CDR2 from the germline V gene are SGHAT and FQDESV (reference sequence). After removal of 7 bases from V and 5 bases from J, the junction contained 9 bases not matched to a gene. The CDR3 has 14 amino acids. The CDR3: CASTGTRGRTEAFF. The CDR3 DNA follows: TGTGCCAGCACCGGCACCAGGGGGCGAACTGAAGCTTTCTTT.

V usage is TRBV6-6 and J usage is TRBJ2-4; maybe TRBD1 (6 bases). From germline, CDR1 is MNHNY and CDR2 SVGAGI (reference sequence). V was shortened by 8 bases and J by 0 bases, with 8 bases between the two germline ends. This CDR3 has 13 amino acids. The CDR3 DNA follows: TGTGCCAGCCAGGGGTTAGCCAAAAACATTCAGTACTTC. Its translation is CASQGLAKNIQYF.

V and J are TRBV11-2 and TRBJ2-1; 9 positions agree with TRBD1. The CDR3 has 15 amino acids. V shed 1 base and J 4 bases; nucleotides not matched to a gene: 2. CDR1 and CDR2 from the germline V gene are SGHAT and FQNNGV. The CDR3 coding sequence is TGTGCCAGCAGCTTAGGCGGGACAGGGTACAATGAGCAGTTCTTC. It translates to CASSLGGTGYNEQFF.

The rearrangement uses TRBV19 and TRBJ2-1, with TRBD2 matching over 10 bases. J was trimmed by 9 bases and V by 9 bases; bases with no gene match: 8. Germline CDR1 is LNHDA and CDR2 is SQIVND (reference sequence). The CDR3 covers 13 residues. CDR3 DNA: TGTGCCAGCGGGACTAGCGATCACGGTGAGCAGTTCTTC. Translation: CASGTSDHGEQFF.

The V call is TRBV5-1, the J call TRBJ2-7; 14 nucleotides match TRBD2. The CDR3 contains 18 residues. J gave up 2 bases and V 3 bases, and 10 bases lay outside the gene matches. The germline V gene encodes CDR1 SGHRS and CDR2 YFSETQ. CDR3: CASSSRGTSGRGTYEQYF. The CDR3 DNA reads TGCGCCAGCAGCTCCAGGGGGACTAGCGGGAGAGGTACCTACGAGCAGTACTTC.

J is TRBJ2-1 and V is TRBV27, with D perhaps TRBD1 (5 bases). The V end was cut by 7 bases, the J end by 1 base, with 17 bases between. Germline loops: CDR1 MNHEY, CDR2 SMNVEV (reference sequence). This CDR3 contains 16 residues. As DNA, the CDR3 is TGTGCCAGCACCCAAGGTCAGGGATGGTCCTACAATGAGCAGTTCTTC. Its protein product is CASTQGQGWSYNEQFF.

This rearrangement joins TRBV6-5 to TRBJ1-3, with D possibly TRBD1 on 5 matching bases. The CDR3 covers 16 residues. The V and J ends lost 0 bases and 0 bases respectively, with 9 bases between them. Germline-derived CDR1 and CDR2 are MNHEY and SVGAGI. The CDR3: CASSYSEQDSGNTIYF. CDR3 bases: TGTGCCAGCAGTTACTCGGAACAGGACTCTGGAAACACCATATATTTT.

The J gene is TRBJ1-2, the V gene TRBV4-3; D unclear. The V gene's germline CDR1 is LGHNA and CDR2 YSLEER. V lost 0 bases to trimming and J lost 3 bases, with 11 bases between them. This CDR3 region has 15 residues. CDR3 DNA sequence: TGCGCCAGCAGCCAAGATCCCTCGAACTACTATGGCTACACCTTC. Its protein is CASSQDPSNYYGYTF.

The chain links TRBV6-5 to TRBJ2-2; 9 nucleotides align to TRBD2. Germline V lookup: CDR1 MNHEY, CDR2 SVGAGI. CDR3 length equals 15 residues. V dropped 5 bases and J dropped 4; count of bases not matched to a gene: 5. In DNA, the CDR3 is TGTGCCAGCAGTCCCGGGACTAGCCCCACCGGGGAGCTGTTTTTT. Residues: CASSPGTSPTGELFF.

The rearrangement links TRBV4-1 to TRBJ2-7; 14 nucleotides line up with TRBD2. From germline, CDR1 is MGHRA and CDR2 YSYEKL. CDR3 size: 17 residues. Unmatched junction bases numbered 6, after V lost 1 base and J lost 4 bases. CDR3 sequence: CASSQATSGRAGYEQYF. CDR3 coding DNA: TGCGCCAGCAGCCAAGCGACTAGCGGGAGGGCAGGGTACGAGCAGTACTTC.

The chain is built from TRBV11-3 and TRBJ2-5; TRBD1 matches 9 bases. The CDR3 has 17 residues. V lost 5 bases to trimming and J lost 4 bases; unmatched junction nucleotides: 14. Germline V lookup: CDR1 SGHNT, CDR2 YENEEA. The CDR3 region has the DNA TGTGCCAGCAGCGCCGGGACAGGGAATCGAAATCGAGAGACCCAGTACTTC. Its translation: CASSAGTGNRNRETQYF. The full variable domain, its missing parts supplied by reference TRBV11-3 and TRBJ2-5, is EAGVVQSPRYKIIEKKQPVAFWCNPISGHNTLYWYLQNLGQGPELLIRYENEEAVDDSQLPKDRFSAERLKGVDSTLKIQPAELGDSAVYLCASSAGTGNRNRETQYFGPGTRLLVL.

The chain carries TRBV7-2 and TRBJ1-1; 9 bases fit TRBD1. This CDR3 region has 14 residues. Germline V gene sequence: CDR1 SGHTA, CDR2 FQGNSA. V shed 5 bases and J 3 bases; nucleotides not matched to a gene: 4. In DNA form, the CDR3 reads TGTGCCAGCAGCCGGACAGGGGCAGACACTGAAGCTTTCTTT. Protein sequence: CASSRTGADTEAFF.